These 20 T cell receptor beta chains share one sample of origin, sequenced in a study of cytotoxic CD8 clonotypes in ibrutinib-treated CLL. Generated by immunoSEQ multiplex PCR, the TCRdb table keeps only in-frame clones and is missing some. The sample has roughly 330,000 clones, under 70% seen once. This specimen consisted of PBMCs, obtained after 36 months of ibrutinib treatment. The source of these receptors is a human donor with chronic lymphocytic leukemia.

The chain links TRBV4-2 to TRBJ2-7; 8 nucleotides agree with TRBD2. This CDR3 comprises 18 residues. V gave up 0 bases and J gave up 2 bases; unmatched junction bases: 12. The germline V gene encodes CDR1 LGHNA and CDR2 YNFKEQ. CDR3 nucleotide sequence: TGTGCCAGCAGCCAAGAAGAGGTCGTGACTAGCGCCGCCTACGAGCAGTACTTC. Protein sequence: CASSQEEVVTSAAYEQYF.

This clone was seen just once. The rearrangement links TRBV7-3 to TRBJ2-1; 7 bases are a match to TRBD1. This CDR3 has 16 amino acids. The V segment lost 5 bases and the J segment 2 bases; nucleotides outside the gene matches: 9. Germline V gives CDR1 SGHTA, CDR2 FQGTGA. This chain's CDR3 is CASSGNRDSPYNEQFF. The DNA for the CDR3 is TGTGCCAGCAGCGGCAACCGGGACAGTCCCTACAATGAGCAGTTCTTC.

The rearrangement joins TRBV5-1 to TRBJ1-6, with unresolved D. From germline, CDR1 is SGHRS and CDR2 YFSETQ. This CDR3 comprises 15 residues. Between the trimmed V and J ends, which lost 2 bases and 9 bases, there was a span of 15 bases. CDR3 protein: CASSFTLNGGSPLHF. CDR3 bases: TGCGCCAGCAGCTTTACCCTAAACGGCGGTTCACCCCTCCACTTT.

CDR3 protein: CASSLEGHSSNYGYTF. The CDR3 region has the DNA TGCGCCAGCAGCTTGGAGGGGCACAGCTCTAACTATGGCTACACCTTC. The genes are TRBV5-1 and TRBJ1-2; possible D gene TRBD1, 5 bases. This CDR3 spans 16 amino acids. The V gene's germline CDR1 is SGHRS and CDR2 YFSETQ. The ends were cut back, 0 bases at V and 0 bases at J, with 12 bases in the middle.

The rearrangement links TRBV18 to TRBJ1-1; D is unclear. The CDR3 runs 15 residues. Germline CDR1 is KGHSH and CDR2 is LQKENI. Trimming shortened V by 6 bases and J by 0 bases, and 14 bases separated the two germline ends. CDR3 residues: CASSRSRVMNTEAFF. CDR3 nucleotides: TGTGCCAGCTCCCGATCGAGGGTAATGAACACTGAAGCTTTCTTT.

A few counts support this clone. The genes are TRBV5-6 and TRBJ2-7; no clear D. This CDR3 is 11 amino acids long. Trimming stripped 2 bases from V and 6 bases from J, with 6 bases between. CDR1 is SGHDT and CDR2 is YYEEEE in the germline V gene. The CDR3 is CASSLNREQYF. CDR3 DNA sequence: TGTGCCAGCAGCTTAAATCGCGAGCAGTACTTC.

The chain uses TRBV2 and TRBJ1-5; no reliable D call. CDR1 and CDR2 from the germline V gene are SNHLY and FYNNEI. The CDR3 sequence is 12 residues long. V was shortened by 6 bases and J by 1 base, with 4 bases between the two germline ends. CDR3 sequence reads: CASRGSNQPQHF. In nucleotides, the CDR3 is TGTGCCAGCAGGGGGAGCAATCAGCCCCAGCATTTT.

The chain couples TRBV29-1 to TRBJ1-1; maybe TRBD1 (6 bases). The germline V gene has CDR1 SQVTM and CDR2 ANQGSEA. Trimming removed 5 bases at V and 5 bases at J, with 18 bases between. This CDR3 is 14 amino acids long. CDR3 sequence (DNA): TGCAGCGTTCACCGAGCAGGGGTTGGAACTGAAGCTTTCTTT. Protein product: CSVHRAGVGTEAFF.

The chain recombines TRBV4-1 with TRBJ2-5; D remains ambiguous. V gave up 1 base and J gave up 2 bases, with 11 bases separating them. Germline V gene data show CDR1 as MGHRA and CDR2 as YSYEKL. The CDR3 has 15 residues. CDR3 sequence: CASSQVGKKQETQYF. The DNA of the CDR3 is TGCGCCAGCAGCCAAGTGGGCAAGAAACAAGAGACCCAGTACTTC.

CDR3 residues: CASSLTRGESTEAFF. CDR3 coding DNA: TGCGCCAGCAGCTTGACCAGGGGCGAGAGCACTGAAGCTTTCTTT. The gene calls are TRBV5-1 and TRBJ1-1; tentatively, D is TRBD1 (6 bases). V dropped 1 base and J dropped 4 bases, with 14 bases sitting between them. Germline CDR1 SGHRS, CDR2 YFSETQ. The CDR3 consists of 15 residues.

The chain uses TRBV4-1 and TRBJ2-7; D remains unclear. V was cut by 2 bases and J by 7 bases, with 12 bases left in between. The CDR3 is made up of 13 amino acids. CDR1 and CDR2 (germline): MGHRA, YSYEKL. CDR3 residues: CASSQWVSEEQYF. CDR3 nucleotides: TGCGCCAGCAGCCAATGGGTATCGGAGGAGCAGTACTTC.

The chain uses TRBV19 and TRBJ2-7, with 11 bases that match TRBD2. V shed 5 bases and J 6 bases; nucleotides not matched to a gene: 9. CDR3 length: 15 amino acids. CDR1 is LNHDA, CDR2 SQIVND, per germline (reference sequence). CDR3 residues: CASSALAGGGGEQYF. As DNA, the CDR3 is TGTGCCAGTAGTGCCCTAGCGGGAGGTGGGGGCGAGCAGTACTTC.

The chain uses TRBV5-1 and TRBJ2-1; D not resolved. CDR3 length: 14 residues. Germline V CDR1 and CDR2: SGHRS, YFSETQ. V lost 7 bases and J 0 bases, leaving 11 bases between the germline ends. The CDR3 protein is CASSGRYSYNEQFF. CDR3 DNA: TGCGCCAGCTCTGGACGCTACTCCTACAATGAGCAGTTCTTC. Together with reference TRBV5-1 and TRBJ2-1, the CDR3 gives the full variable domain: KAGVTQTPRYLIKTRGQQVTLSCSPISGHRSVSWYQQTPGQGLQFLFEYFSETQRNKGNFPGRFSGRQFSNSRSEMNVSTLELGDSALYLCASSGRYSYNEQFFGPGTRLTVL.

This chain connects TRBV7-6 to TRBJ2-7; 9 nucleotides match TRBD2. The J segment lost 2 bases and the V segment lost 0 bases, leaving 14 bases of the junction unmatched. Per germline, CDR1 SGHVS and CDR2 FNYEAQ. The length of the CDR3 is 19 residues. The CDR3 spells CASSLARGGGRAETYEQYF. The DNA of the CDR3 is TGTGCCAGCAGCTTAGCGCGGGGTGGCGGGAGGGCCGAAACCTACGAGCAGTACTTC.

The table lists this clone with a few counts. The DNA for the CDR3 is TGTGCCAGCAGCTTAGTTGGGGGGCTAAACTATGGCTACACCTTC. Its protein product is CASSLVGGLNYGYTF. The V gene is TRBV7-2, the J gene TRBJ1-2, with a tentative D call TRBD1 (6 bases). The CDR3 runs to 15 residues. Germline V lookup: CDR1 SGHTA, CDR2 FQGNSA. V dropped 1 base and J dropped 2 bases, with 11 bases sitting between them.

The chain is built from TRBV19 and TRBJ2-1; 8 bases are shared with TRBD2. J gave up 8 bases and V 5 bases, and 8 bases lay outside the gene matches. Germline CDR1 is LNHDA and CDR2 is SQIVND (reference sequence). CDR3 length equals 14 residues. The CDR3 is CASSSLAGWDEQFF. The DNA for the CDR3 is TGTGCCAGTAGTTCTCTAGCGGGCTGGGATGAGCAGTTCTTC. The full variable domain, rest sourced from reference TRBV19 and TRBJ2-1, is DGGITQSPKYLFRKEGQNVTLSCEQNLNHDAMYWYRQDPGQGLRLIYYSQIVNDFQKGDIAEGYSVSREKKESFPLTVTSAQKNPTAFYLCASSSLAGWDEQFFGPGTRLTVL.

The rearrangement joins TRBV28 to TRBJ1-1, with TRBD1 matching 9 bases. The CDR3 covers 15 residues. V lost 5 bases, J lost 4 bases, and 8 bases stayed unmatched. CDR1 is MDHEN and CDR2 is SYDVKM in the germline V gene. DNA of the CDR3: TGTGCCAGCAGTAAAAGGACAGGGGCGGGCACTGAAGCTTTCTTT. Its protein is CASSKRTGAGTEAFF.

This clone was counted a few times. The CDR3 here is CASSRVDSHEQYF. DNA for the CDR3: TGTGCCAGCAGCCGAGTCGATTCCCACGAGCAGTACTTC. The chain couples TRBV7-2 to TRBJ2-7, with unresolved D. CDR1 and CDR2 (germline): SGHTA, FQGNSA. With 5 bases removed from V and 5 bases from J, the gap between germline ends came to 13 bases. This CDR3 region has 13 residues. Looking up the rest from reference TRBV7-2 and TRBJ2-7 gives the full variable domain: GAGVSQSPSNKVTEKGKDVELRCDPISGHTALYWYRQSLGQGLEFLIYFQGNSAPDKSGLPSDRFSAERTGGSVSTLTIQRTQQEDSAVYLCASSRVDSHEQYFGPGTRLTVT.

The chain couples TRBV30 to TRBJ1-5; D unresolved. V was cut by 0 bases and J by 4 bases, with 13 bases left in between. Germline V gives CDR1 GTSNPN, CDR2 SVGIG (reference sequence). CDR3 size: 15 residues. CDR3 amino acids: CAWSVPSFHNQPQHF. Written as DNA, the CDR3 is TGTGCCTGGAGTGTACCCTCTTTCCATAATCAGCCCCAGCATTTT.

This rearrangement joins TRBV11-2 to TRBJ1-4; D gene unclear. Trimming removed 5 bases from V and 4 bases from J, with 11 bases in between. This CDR3 is built from 14 residues. The germline CDR1 and CDR2 sequences are SGHAT and FQNNGV. This CDR3 reads CASSLGRFNEKLFF. The DNA of the CDR3 is TGTGCCAGCAGCCTCGGACGGTTTAATGAAAAACTGTTTTTT.